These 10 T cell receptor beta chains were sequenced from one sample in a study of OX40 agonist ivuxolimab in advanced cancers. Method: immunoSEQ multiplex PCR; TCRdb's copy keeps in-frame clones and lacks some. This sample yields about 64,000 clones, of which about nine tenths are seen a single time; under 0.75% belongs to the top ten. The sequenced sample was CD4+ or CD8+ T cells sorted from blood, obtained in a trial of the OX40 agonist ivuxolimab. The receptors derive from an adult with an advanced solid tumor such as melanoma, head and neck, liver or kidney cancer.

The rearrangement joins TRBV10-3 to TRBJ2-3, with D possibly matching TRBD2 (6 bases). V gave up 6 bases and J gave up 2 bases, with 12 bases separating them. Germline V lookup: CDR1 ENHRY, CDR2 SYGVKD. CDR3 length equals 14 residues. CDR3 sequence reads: CAIRTGTFTDTQYF. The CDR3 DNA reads TGTGCCATCAGGACCGGGACTTTCACAGATACGCAGTATTTT.

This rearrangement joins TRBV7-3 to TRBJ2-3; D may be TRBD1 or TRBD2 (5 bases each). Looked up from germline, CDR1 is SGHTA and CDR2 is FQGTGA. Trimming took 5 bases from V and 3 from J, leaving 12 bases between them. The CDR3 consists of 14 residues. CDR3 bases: TGTGCCAGCAGCCCCAGGGACCTTACAGATACGCAGTATTTT. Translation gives CASSPRDLTDTQYF. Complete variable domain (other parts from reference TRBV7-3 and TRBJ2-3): GAGVSQTPSNKVTEKGKYVELRCDPISGHTALYWYRQSLGQGPEFLIYFQGTGAADDSGLPNDRFFAVRPEGSVSTLKIQRTERGDSAVYLCASSPRDLTDTQYFGPGTRLTVL.

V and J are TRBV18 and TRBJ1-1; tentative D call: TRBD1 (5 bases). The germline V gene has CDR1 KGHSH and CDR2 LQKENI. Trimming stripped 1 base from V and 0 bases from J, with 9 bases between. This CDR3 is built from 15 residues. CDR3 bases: TGTGCCAGCTCACCACAGGGAGGGGTGAACACTGAAGCTTTCTTT. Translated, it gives CASSPQGGVNTEAFF.

The CDR3, as DNA: TGCGCCAGCAGCCCCAGCGGGACAGGGGGCTTTTACGAGCAGTACTTC. This translates into CASSPSGTGGFYEQYF. The rearrangement joins TRBV5-1 to TRBJ2-7, with 12 bases lining up with TRBD1. The V gene's germline CDR1 is SGHRS and CDR2 YFSETQ. The J segment lost 4 bases and the V segment lost 4 bases, leaving 9 bases of the junction unmatched. The CDR3 is 16 residues long.

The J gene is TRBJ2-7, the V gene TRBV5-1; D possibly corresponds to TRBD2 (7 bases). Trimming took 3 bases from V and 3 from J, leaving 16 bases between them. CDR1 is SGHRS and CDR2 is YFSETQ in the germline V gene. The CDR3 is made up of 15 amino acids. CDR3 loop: CASSSARGRDYEQYF. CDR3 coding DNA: TGCGCCAGCAGCTCGGCGAGGGGGAGGGACTACGAGCAGTACTTC.

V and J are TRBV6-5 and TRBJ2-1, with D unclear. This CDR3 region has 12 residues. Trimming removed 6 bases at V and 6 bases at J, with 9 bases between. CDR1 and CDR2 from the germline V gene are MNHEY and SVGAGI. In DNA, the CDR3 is TGTGCCAGCAGCAACGGGCTCAATGAGCAGTTCTTC. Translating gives CASSNGLNEQFF.

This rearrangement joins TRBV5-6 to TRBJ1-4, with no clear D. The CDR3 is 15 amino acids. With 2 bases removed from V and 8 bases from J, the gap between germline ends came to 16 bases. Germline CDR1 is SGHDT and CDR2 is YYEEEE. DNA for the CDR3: TGTGCCAGCAGCTTTAACTCGGGGAGAATCGAAAAACTGTTTTTT. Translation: CASSFNSGRIEKLFF.

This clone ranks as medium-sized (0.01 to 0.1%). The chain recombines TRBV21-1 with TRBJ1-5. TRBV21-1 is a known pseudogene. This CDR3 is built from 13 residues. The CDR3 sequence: CASSRYSNQPQHF. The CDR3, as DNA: TGTGCCAGCAGCCGTTATAGCAATCAGCCCCAGCATTTT.

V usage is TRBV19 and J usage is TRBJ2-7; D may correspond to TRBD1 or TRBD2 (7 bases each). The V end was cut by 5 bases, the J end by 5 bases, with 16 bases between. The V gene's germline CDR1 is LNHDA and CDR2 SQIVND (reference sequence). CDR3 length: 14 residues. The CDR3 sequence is CASSPRAGGDEQYF. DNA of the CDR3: TGTGCCAGTAGTCCCCGGGCAGGGGGGGACGAGCAGTACTTC.

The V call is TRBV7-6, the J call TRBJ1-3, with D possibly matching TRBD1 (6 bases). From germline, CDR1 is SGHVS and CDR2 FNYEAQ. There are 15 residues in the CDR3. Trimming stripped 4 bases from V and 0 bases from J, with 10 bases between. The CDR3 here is CASSSPRGSGNTIYF. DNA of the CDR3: TGTGCCAGCAGCTCACCCAGGGGCTCTGGAAACACCATATATTTT.